The 11 T cell receptor beta chains below come from one sample, sequenced in a study of response to subunit inactivated influenza vaccine. TCRdb ran MiXCR on the RT-PCR reads and lists one entry per CDR3 protein. The table lists roughly 520,000 distinct CDR3 sequences, over 25% of them singletons, with over 1.5% in the top ten. The sequencing here drew on CD4+ T cells sorted from PBMCs, taken 5 to 6 days after vaccination. These receptors were obtained from a man over 45 who received an inactivated influenza vaccine.

J is TRBJ2-1 and V is TRBV9; TRBD1 might be the D (5 bases). Looked up from germline, CDR1 is SGDLS and CDR2 is YYNGEE. The CDR3 has 16 residues. Trimming took off 4 bases at V and 5 bases at J, with 19 bases between the two ends. DNA of the CDR3: TGTGCCAGCAGCCCATTAGAGACAGCTCAAAACAATGAGCAGTTCTTC. Amino acid sequence: CASSPLETAQNNEQFF.

This clonotype was recorded a few times. The CDR3 here is CASSHNQGYEQYF. The CDR3 bases are TGTGCCAGCAGCCATAACCAGGGGTACGAGCAGTACTTC. The gene calls are TRBV4-2 and TRBJ2-7; D is possibly TRBD1 (6 bases). Germline values: CDR1 LGHNA, CDR2 YNFKEQ. The germline V and J ends were trimmed by 3 bases and 4 bases, with 10 bases remaining between them. The CDR3 is made up of 13 amino acids.

The count of this clonotype is one. CDR3 sequence: CASSQEYSAMSTDTQYF. The CDR3 DNA reads TGCGCCAGCAGCCAGGAATACAGCGCAATGAGCACAGATACGCAGTATTTT. V is TRBV4-1 and J is TRBJ2-3; D uncertain. Trimming cost V 3 bases and J 0 bases, with 16 bases left between them. The CDR3 totals 17 residues. Per germline, CDR1 MGHRA and CDR2 YSYEKL.

This clonotype showed up just a few times. The V gene is TRBV20-1, the J gene TRBJ1-5; 7 positions match TRBD1. The CDR3 contains 17 residues. The germline V gene encodes CDR1 DFQATT and CDR2 SNEGSKA (reference sequence). V trimming: 1 base; J trimming: 0 bases; junction bases outside the gene matches: 9. The CDR3 sequence is CSARGVSRGYSNQPQHF. The CDR3 DNA reads TGCAGTGCTAGAGGGGTAAGCAGGGGGTATAGCAATCAGCCCCAGCATTTT.

This clonotype has a count of ten or more. The chain combines TRBV29-1 with TRBJ2-7; 10 bases agree with TRBD1. The V gene end was trimmed by 3 bases and the J gene end by 2 bases; junction bases not matched to a gene: 7. This CDR3 is built from 15 residues. Germline V lookup: CDR1 SQVTM, CDR2 ANQGSEA. CDR3 sequence: CSVDKGQGTTYEQYF. In nucleotides, the CDR3 is TGCAGCGTTGACAAGGGACAGGGGACAACCTACGAGCAGTACTTC.

The DNA of the CDR3 is TGTGCCAGCAGCCAAGGGCAGGGGTGGTACCAAGAGACCCAGTACTTC. Protein product: CASSQGQGWYQETQYF. The rearrangement uses TRBV14 and TRBJ2-5; a possible D gene is TRBD1 (6 bases). Trimming shortened V by 1 base and J by 0 bases, and 12 bases separated the two germline ends. This CDR3 comprises 16 residues. The V gene's germline CDR1 is SGHDN and CDR2 FVKESK.

This clonotype has a count of ten or more. This chain uses TRBV28 with TRBJ2-7, with D perhaps assigned TRBD1 or TRBD2 (5 bases each). V dropped 8 bases and J dropped 2 bases, with 13 bases sitting between them. The CDR3 covers 13 residues. Germline-derived CDR1 and CDR2 are MDHEN and SYDVKM. The DNA for the CDR3 is TGTGCCAGCCGGGACGGACAAACCTACGAGCAGTACTTC. This translates into CASRDGQTYEQYF. Full variable domain (rest looked up from reference TRBV28 and TRBJ2-7): DVKVTQSSRYLVKRTGEKVFLECVQDMDHENMFWYRQDPGLGLRLIYFSYDVKMKEKGDIPEGYSVSREKKERFSLILESASTNQTSMYLCASRDGQTYEQYFGPGTRLTVT.

This clonotype occurred many times. V gene TRBV4-2 combines with J gene TRBJ2-2, with 8 bases fitting TRBD2. The CDR3 loop spans 17 amino acids. The V and J ends lost 4 bases and 0 bases, in that order; junction bases with no gene match: 7. Germline V gene data show CDR1 as LGHNA and CDR2 as YNFKEQ. CDR3 in amino acids: CASSPSFSGTNTGELFF. CDR3 bases: TGTGCCAGCAGCCCATCGTTTAGCGGGACGAACACCGGGGAGCTGTTTTTT.

The rearrangement joins TRBV6-2 or TRBV6-3 to TRBJ2-3, with TRBD2 identical over 12 bases. This CDR3 contains 17 residues. The junction had 8 bases not matched to a gene; V was cut back by 5 bases and J by 2 bases. Germline-derived CDR1 and CDR2 are MNHEY and SVGEGT. CDR3 nucleotide sequence: TGTGCCAGCAGTCTTTGGACTAGCGGGACTTACACAGATACGCAGTATTTT. Protein sequence: CASSLWTSGTYTDTQYF.

V usage is TRBV6-5 and J usage is TRBJ2-1, with 10 bases that match TRBD1. Germline lookup yields CDR1 MNHEY and CDR2 SVGAGI. This CDR3 has 15 residues. The V and J ends lost 2 bases and 4 bases, in that order; junction bases with no gene match: 2. The CDR3 sequence: CASSYGTGEYNEQFF. The DNA of the CDR3 is TGTGCCAGCAGTTACGGGACAGGGGAATACAATGAGCAGTTCTTC.

This clonotype was detected only a few times. This chain joins TRBV5-1 and TRBJ2-2; maybe TRBD1 (6 bases). Germline V gene lookup returns CDR1 SGHRS and CDR2 YFSETQ. V was pared by 4 bases and J by 3 bases, with 13 bases between. CDR3 length: 15 residues. CDR3 coding DNA: TGCGCCAGCAGCCTCCGGGACATCCACACCGGGGAGCTGTTTTTT. Amino acids: CASSLRDIHTGELFF.